What follows describes a single T cell receptor (beta chain). These data originate in a study of blood T cell repertoires in COVID-19. Study context: The samples span acute and convalescent COVID-19 from the United States, Italy and Spain. PBMCs, B-cell-depleted T cells, or T cells provided the cDNA or gDNA that made up the material.

Per the study methods: Cell counts per sample came from amplifying reference gene primers. Sequenced by immunoSEQ multiplex PCR; TCRdb stores in-frame clones only, minus some. V and J calls plus clone size are reproduced from that table; the DNA served to infer D and trimming. The sample carries 95,000 to 120,000 clones, about 88% recorded once. The CDR3 has 17 amino acids. The V gene lost 5 bases and the J gene lost 1 base, with 15 bases spanning the gap. Germline CDR1 reads SGHTA; CDR2 reads FQGNSA. The sequenced sample consisted of peripheral blood. The sequence was obtained from a woman in her 70s who had recovered from COVID-19. The V and J genes are TRBV7-2 and TRBJ2-6; the D gene is possibly TRBD1 (7 bases). The CDR3 coding sequence is TGTGCCAGCAGCCAGCAGGGGGGCTTGTCTGGGGCCAACGTCCTGACTTTC. The encoded protein is CASSQQGGLSGANVLTF.